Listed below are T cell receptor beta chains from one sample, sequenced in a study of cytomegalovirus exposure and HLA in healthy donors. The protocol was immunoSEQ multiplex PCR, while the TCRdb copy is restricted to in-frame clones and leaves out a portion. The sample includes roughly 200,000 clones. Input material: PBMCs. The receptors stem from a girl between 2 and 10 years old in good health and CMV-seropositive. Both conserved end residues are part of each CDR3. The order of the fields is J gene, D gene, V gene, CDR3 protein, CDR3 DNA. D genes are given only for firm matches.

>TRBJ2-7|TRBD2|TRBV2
CASTPTSLSSYEQYF
TGTGCCAGCACCCCGACTAGCCTGAGCTCCTACGAGCAGTACTTC
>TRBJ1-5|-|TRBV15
CATSRDVGAGQPQHF
TGTGCCACCAGCAGAGATGTTGGGGCAGGACAGCCCCAGCATTTT
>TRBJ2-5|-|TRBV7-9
CASSATTGLQETQYF
TGTGCCAGCAGCGCAACGACCGGACTACAAGAGACCCAGTACTTC
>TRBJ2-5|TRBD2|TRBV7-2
CASGGLAGETQYF
TGTGCCAGCGGGGGACTAGCGGGGGAGACCCAGTACTTC
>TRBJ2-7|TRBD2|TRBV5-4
CASSLVGGGTYEQYF
TGTGCCAGCAGCTTGGTGGGGGGAGGGACCTACGAGCAGTACTTC
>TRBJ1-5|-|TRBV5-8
CASSLGPGNQPQHF
TGTGCCAGCAGCTTGGGTCCAGGTAATCAGCCCCAGCATTTT
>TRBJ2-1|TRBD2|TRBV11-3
CASSLGGIGLAGGYNEQFF
TGTGCCAGCAGCTTAGGGGGAATAGGACTAGCGGGAGGTTATAATGAGCAGTTCTTC
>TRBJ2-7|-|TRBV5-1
CASSPGLGRHEQYF
TGCGCCAGCAGCCCCGGACTTGGACGACACGAGCAGTACTTC
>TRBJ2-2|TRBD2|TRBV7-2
CASSFRGRAGVGELFF
TGTGCCAGCAGCTTCCGCGGGAGGGCCGGAGTCGGGGAGCTGTTTTTT
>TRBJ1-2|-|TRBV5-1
CASSLVSQVYGYTF
TGCGCCAGCAGCTTGGTATCCCAGGTCTATGGCTACACCTTC
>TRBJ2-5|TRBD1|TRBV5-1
CASSFGTGVQETQYF
TGCGCCAGCAGCTTCGGGACAGGGGTCCAAGAGACCCAGTACTTC
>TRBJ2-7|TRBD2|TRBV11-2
CASSFGEGYYYEQYF
TGTGCCAGCAGCTTTGGGGAGGGGTATTACTACGAGCAGTACTTC
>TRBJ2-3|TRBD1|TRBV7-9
CASSLRQGSTDTQYF
TGTGCCAGCAGCTTACGACAGGGTAGCACAGATACGCAGTATTTT
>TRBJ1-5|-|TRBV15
CAASRDRGKYSNQPQHF
TGTGCTGCCAGCAGAGATAGGGGCAAGTATAGTAATCAGCCCCAGCATTTT
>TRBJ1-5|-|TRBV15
CATSRALGWEGQPQHF
TGTGCCACCAGCAGAGCCCTTGGCTGGGAGGGTCAGCCCCAGCATTTT
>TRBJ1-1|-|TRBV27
CASSLYTGNTEAFF
TGTGCCAGCAGTTTGTACACGGGAAACACTGAAGCTTTCTTT
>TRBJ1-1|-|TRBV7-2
CASSPRDKGRGRNTEAFF
TGTGCCAGCAGCCCCCGGGACAAGGGGCGCGGGAGGAACACTGAAGCTTTCTTT
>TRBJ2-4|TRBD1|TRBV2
CASTPDRALAKNIQYF
TGTGCCAGCACTCCGGACAGGGCCCTAGCCAAAAACATTCAGTACTTC
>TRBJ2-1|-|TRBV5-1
CASSLDTGTYNEQFF
TGCGCCAGCAGCTTGGACACCGGGACCTACAATGAGCAGTTCTTC
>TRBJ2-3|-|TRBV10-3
CAISESGQTDTQYF
TGTGCCATCAGTGAGTCGGGGCAAACAGATACGCAGTATTTT
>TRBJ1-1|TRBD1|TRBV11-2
CASSPRDRDLNTEAFF
TGTGCCAGCAGCCCCCGGGACAGGGACCTGAACACTGAAGCTTTCTTT
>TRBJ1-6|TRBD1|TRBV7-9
CASSLAGQGNSPLHF
TGTGCCAGCAGCTTAGCGGGACAGGGGAATTCACCCCTCCACTTT
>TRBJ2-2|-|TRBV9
CASSQKGGGDTGELFF
TGTGCCAGCAGCCAGAAGGGGGGGGGCGACACCGGGGAGCTGTTTTTT
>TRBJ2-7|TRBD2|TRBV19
CASKPGTSDAYEQYF
TGTGCCAGCAAACCCGGGACTAGCGACGCCTACGAGCAGTACTTC
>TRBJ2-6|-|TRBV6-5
CASSYHAVSGANVLTF
TGTGCCAGCAGTTACCACGCGGTATCTGGGGCCAACGTCCTGACTTTC
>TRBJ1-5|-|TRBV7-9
CASSFPGNQPQHF
TGTGCCAGCAGCTTCCCAGGCAATCAGCCCCAGCATTTT
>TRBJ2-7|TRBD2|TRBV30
CAWEGLAGYEQYF
TGTGCCTGGGAGGGACTAGCGGGCTACGAGCAGTACTTC
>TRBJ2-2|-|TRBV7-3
CASSSGTLLTGGELFF
TGTGCCAGCAGCTCCGGGACTCTTTTAACGGGCGGGGAGCTGTTTTTT
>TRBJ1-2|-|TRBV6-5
CASSGFYGYTF
TGTGCCAGCAGCGGGTTCTATGGCTACACCTTC